These 9 T cell receptor beta chains originate from one sample sequenced in a study of response to subunit inactivated influenza vaccine. TCRdb analysed the RT-PCR reads with MiXCR anew, one entry per CDR3 protein. Found here are 400,000 to 650,000 distinct CDR3 sequences, less than 7.5% of them singletons; the top ten hold 13%. Sequenced material: PBMCs from blood, taken around 25 months after vaccination. The receptors originated from a man between 50 and 70 years old who received an inactivated influenza vaccine.

The gene calls are TRBV4-3 and TRBJ2-1, with D maybe TRBD2 (6 bases). From germline, CDR1 is LGHNA and CDR2 YSLEER. V gave up 0 bases and J gave up 0 bases, with 15 bases separating them. The CDR3 contains 18 residues. The CDR3 protein is CASSQEGRAGSSYNEQFF. CDR3 coding DNA: TGCGCCAGCAGCCAAGAGGGTAGGGCCGGGAGCTCCTACAATGAGCAGTTCTTC.

A few counts support this clonotype. This chain uses TRBV4-1 with TRBJ1-2, with TRBD1 as a possible D gene (5 bases). Germline CDR1 MGHRA, CDR2 YSYEKL. Trimming stripped 0 bases from V and 3 bases from J, with 11 bases between. The CDR3 sequence is 15 residues long. The CDR3 here is CASSQDKTDDYGYTF. In DNA, the CDR3 is TGCGCCAGCAGCCAAGATAAGACAGACGACTATGGCTACACCTTC.

The V call is TRBV27, the J call TRBJ2-6, with a weak D call TRBD2 (5 bases). Trimming stripped 6 bases from V and 1 base from J, with 13 bases between. There are 16 residues in the CDR3. From germline, CDR1 is MNHEY and CDR2 SMNVEV (reference sequence). The CDR3 loop reads CASSFIGGSGANVLTF. In DNA, the CDR3 is TGTGCCAGCAGCTTTATTGGAGGTTCTGGGGCCAACGTCCTGACTTTC.

This clonotype was seen more than once but under ten times. The rearrangement uses TRBV7-8 and TRBJ1-5, with a tentative D call TRBD1 (6 bases). This CDR3 region has 16 residues. In germline, CDR1 is SGHVS, CDR2 FQNEAQ. The V and J ends lost 2 bases and 2 bases respectively, with 13 bases between them. In nucleotides, the CDR3 is TGTGCCAGCAGCTTAACTACAGGGAGTGGCAATCAGCCCCAGCATTTT. It is translated as CASSLTTGSGNQPQHF.

This chain links TRBV29-1 with TRBJ1-1, with a tentative D call TRBD1 (5 bases). Germline loops: CDR1 SQVTM, CDR2 ANQGSEA. This CDR3 comprises 15 residues. V dropped 2 bases and J dropped 1 base, with 14 bases sitting between them. The CDR3 sequence is CSVEPLQGPNTEAFF. The CDR3 DNA reads TGCAGCGTTGAACCCCTCCAGGGACCGAACACTGAAGCTTTCTTT.

This clonotype was counted between two and nine times. This chain connects TRBV4-1 to TRBJ1-6, with D possibly matching TRBD1 (6 bases). The V end lost 1 base, the J end lost 6 bases, and 10 bases lay between the germline ends. The CDR3 covers 15 residues. The germline V gene has CDR1 MGHRA and CDR2 YSYEKL. The CDR3 sequence is CASSQGGGFNSPLHF. The DNA of the CDR3 is TGCGCCAGCAGCCAAGGCGGGGGCTTTAATTCACCCCTCCACTTT.

The chain joins TRBV20-1 to TRBJ2-7; possible D gene TRBD1, 5 bases. Germline V CDR1 and CDR2: DFQATT, SNEGSKA (reference sequence). Between the trimmed V and J ends, which lost 3 bases and 1 base, there was a span of 13 bases. This CDR3 comprises 14 residues. CDR3 amino acids: CSARWQGSSYEQYF. DNA for the CDR3: TGCAGTGCTAGGTGGCAGGGTTCATCCTACGAGCAGTACTTC.

This clonotype was recorded many times. In DNA, the CDR3 is TGTGCCAGCAGTCGCACAGGGGGTCTTCAGCCCCAGCATTTT. Residues: CASSRTGGLQPQHF. The gene calls are TRBV6-2 or TRBV6-3 and TRBJ1-5, with TRBD1 matching 8 bases. The CDR3 consists of 14 residues. J lost 6 bases, V lost 5 bases, and 6 bases had no gene match. Germline assignment: CDR1 MNHEY and CDR2 SVGEGT.

This rearrangement joins TRBV6-1 to TRBJ1-5; TRBD1 is a possible D gene (5 bases). Trimming took 5 bases from V and 4 from J, leaving 12 bases between them. Per the germline V gene, CDR1 is MNHNS and CDR2 is SASEGT. The CDR3 has 14 residues. The CDR3 nucleotides read TGTGCCAGCAGTCCCGGGGGGGAGAATCAGCCCCAGCATTTT. The encoded protein is CASSPGGENQPQHF.